Given below is one TCR beta chain in context. This sample was included in a study of blood T cell repertoires in COVID-19. The overall study: PBMCs, B-cell-depleted T cells, or T cells were the source of the cDNA or gDNA that made up the material.

CDR1 and CDR2 from the germline V gene are MNHEY and SMNVEV (reference sequence). V was cut by 4 bases and J by 3 bases, with 13 bases left in between. The CDR3 is made up of 15 amino acids. Original data processing: The assay estimated nucleated cells by amplifying reference gene primers. Assay used: immunoSEQ multiplex PCR; TCRdb lists only in-frame clones, some missing. D and trimming were read from the DNA, whereas the V and J calls and clone size are those reported in that table. Among hundreds of thousands of clones listed, 87% were seen once. The receptor's source is a woman in her sixties with COVID-19, enrolled during active disease. The V and J genes are TRBV27 and TRBJ2-1; tentative D call: TRBD2 (5 bases). Sequenced input: peripheral blood. The chain's CDR3 is CASSSLGGRYNEQFF. The CDR3 DNA is TGTGCCAGCAGTTCCTTAGGCGGGCGCTACAATGAGCAGTTCTTC.